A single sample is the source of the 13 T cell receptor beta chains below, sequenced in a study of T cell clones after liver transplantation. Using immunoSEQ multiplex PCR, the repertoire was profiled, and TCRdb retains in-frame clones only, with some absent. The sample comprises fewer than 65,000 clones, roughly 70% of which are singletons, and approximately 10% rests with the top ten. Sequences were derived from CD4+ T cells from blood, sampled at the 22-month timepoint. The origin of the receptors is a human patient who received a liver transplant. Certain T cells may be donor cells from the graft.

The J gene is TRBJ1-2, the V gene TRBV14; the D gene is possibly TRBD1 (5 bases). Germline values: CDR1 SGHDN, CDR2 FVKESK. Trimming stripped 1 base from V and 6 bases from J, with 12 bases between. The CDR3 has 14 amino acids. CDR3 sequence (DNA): TGTGCCAGCAGCCAAGCACCAGGGTACAATGGCTACACCTTC. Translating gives CASSQAPGYNGYTF. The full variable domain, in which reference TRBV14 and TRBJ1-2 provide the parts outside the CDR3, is EAGVTQFPSHSVIEKGQTVTLRCDPISGHDNLYWYRRVMGKEIKFLLHFVKESKQDESGMPNNRFLAERTGGTYSTLKVQPAELEDSGVYFCASSQAPGYNGYTFGSGTRLTVV.

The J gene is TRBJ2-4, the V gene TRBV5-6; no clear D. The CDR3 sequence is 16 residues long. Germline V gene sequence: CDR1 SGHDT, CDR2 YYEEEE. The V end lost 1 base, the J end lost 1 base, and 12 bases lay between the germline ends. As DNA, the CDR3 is TGTGCCAGCAGCTTGAGATCTGAGTGGGCCAAAAACATTCAGTACTTC. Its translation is CASSLRSEWAKNIQYF. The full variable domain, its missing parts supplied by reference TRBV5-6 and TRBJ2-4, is DAGVTQSPTHLIKTRGQQVTLRCSPKSGHDTVSWYQQALGQGPQFIFQYYEEEERQRGNFPDRFSGHQFPNYSSELNVNALLLGDSALYLCASSLRSEWAKNIQYFGAGTRLSVL.

CDR3 bases: TGTGCCAGCAGCGTAGGGCTCCCTGGGTATACTAATGAAAAACTGTTTTTT. Its translation: CASSVGLPGYTNEKLFF. The chain uses TRBV9 and TRBJ1-4, with D uncertain. The CDR3 sequence is 17 residues long. Germline lookup yields CDR1 SGDLS and CDR2 YYNGEE. V lost 0 bases and J lost 2, with 14 bases in between.

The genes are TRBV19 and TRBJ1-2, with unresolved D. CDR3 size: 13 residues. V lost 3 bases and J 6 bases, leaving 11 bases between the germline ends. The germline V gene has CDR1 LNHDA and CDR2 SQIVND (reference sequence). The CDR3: CASSMKTEDGYTF. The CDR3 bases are TGTGCCAGTAGTATGAAGACCGAGGATGGCTACACCTTC.

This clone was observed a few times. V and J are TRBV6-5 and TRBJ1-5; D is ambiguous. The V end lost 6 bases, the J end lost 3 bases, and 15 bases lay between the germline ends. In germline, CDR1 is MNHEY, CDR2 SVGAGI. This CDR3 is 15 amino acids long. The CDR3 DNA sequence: TGTGCCAGCAGCCCCACGACACGCTACAATCAGCCCCAGCATTTT. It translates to CASSPTTRYNQPQHF.

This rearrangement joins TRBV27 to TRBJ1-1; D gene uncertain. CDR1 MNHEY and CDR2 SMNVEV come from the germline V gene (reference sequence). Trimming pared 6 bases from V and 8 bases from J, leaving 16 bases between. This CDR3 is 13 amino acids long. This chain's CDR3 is CASSPGRAREAFF. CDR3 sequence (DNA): TGTGCCAGCAGCCCCGGGAGGGCACGGGAAGCTTTCTTT.

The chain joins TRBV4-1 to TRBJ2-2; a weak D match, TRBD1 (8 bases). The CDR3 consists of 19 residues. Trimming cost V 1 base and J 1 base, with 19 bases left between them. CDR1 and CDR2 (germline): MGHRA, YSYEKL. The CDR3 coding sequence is TGCGCCAGCAGCCAAGCCCGGGACAGGACTAGGAAGAACACCGGGGAGCTGTTTTTT. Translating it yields CASSQARDRTRKNTGELFF.

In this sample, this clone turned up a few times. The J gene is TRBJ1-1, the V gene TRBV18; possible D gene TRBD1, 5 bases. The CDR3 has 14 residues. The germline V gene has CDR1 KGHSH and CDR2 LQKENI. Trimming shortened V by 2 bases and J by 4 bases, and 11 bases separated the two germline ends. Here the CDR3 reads CASSPAGSGTEAFF. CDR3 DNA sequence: TGTGCCAGCTCACCAGCAGGGTCGGGCACTGAAGCTTTCTTT.

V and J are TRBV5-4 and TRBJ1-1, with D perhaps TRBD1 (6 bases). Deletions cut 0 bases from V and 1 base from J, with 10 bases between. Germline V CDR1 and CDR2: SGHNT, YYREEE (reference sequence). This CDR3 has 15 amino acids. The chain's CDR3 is CASSLGGGRNTEAFF. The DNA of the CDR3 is TGTGCCAGCAGCTTGGGCGGGGGGCGGAACACTGAAGCTTTCTTT.

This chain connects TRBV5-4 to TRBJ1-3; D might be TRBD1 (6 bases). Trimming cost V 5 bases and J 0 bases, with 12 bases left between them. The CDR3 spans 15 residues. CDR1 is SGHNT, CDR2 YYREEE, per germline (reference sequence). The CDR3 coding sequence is TGTGCCAGCAGTTGGGACATCAGCTCTGGAAACACCATATATTTT. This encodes CASSWDISSGNTIYF.

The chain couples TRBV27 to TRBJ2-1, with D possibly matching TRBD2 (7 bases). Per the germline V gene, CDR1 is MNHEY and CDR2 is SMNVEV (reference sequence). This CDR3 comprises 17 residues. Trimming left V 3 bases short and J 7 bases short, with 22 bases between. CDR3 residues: CASSFAWGGRFNNEQFF. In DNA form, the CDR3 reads TGTGCCAGCAGTTTTGCGTGGGGGGGCCGGTTTAATAATGAGCAGTTCTTC.

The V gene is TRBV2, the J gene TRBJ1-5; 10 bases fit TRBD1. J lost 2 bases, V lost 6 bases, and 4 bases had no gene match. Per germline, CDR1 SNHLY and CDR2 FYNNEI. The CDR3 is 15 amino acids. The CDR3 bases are TGTGCCAGCAGAACCGGGACAGGGGGCAATCAGCCCCAGCATTTT. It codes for CASRTGTGGNQPQHF.

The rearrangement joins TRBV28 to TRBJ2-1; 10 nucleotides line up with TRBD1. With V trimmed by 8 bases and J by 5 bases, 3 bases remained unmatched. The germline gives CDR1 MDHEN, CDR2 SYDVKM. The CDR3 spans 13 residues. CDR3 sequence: CASCDRGHNEQFF. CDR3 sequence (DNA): TGTGCCAGCTGCGACAGGGGGCACAATGAGCAGTTCTTC.